One and the same sample provided the 13 T cell receptor beta chains below, sequenced in a study of T cells after yellow fever vaccination (dated 2019 in TCRdb). The sample's treatment or condition, from its label and the paper: live attenuated yellow fever vaccine strain. Library method: 5' RACE. Sequenced on an Illumina HiSeq 2500. TCRdb reworked the public reads: Q25 trimming with fastp, MiXCR clone assembly, productive beta chains retained. Merged by CDR3 protein, the rows form single entries marked with the most common genes and DNA. This sample comprises hundreds of thousands of distinct CDR3 sequences, 12% of them detected only once. The ten largest make up 14% to 15% of the sample. The sequencing here drew on PBMCs, taken on the day of the yellow fever booster vaccination. Source of these receptors: a man aged 25-40 years who received the YFV17D yellow fever vaccine.

The table lists this clonotype with a few counts. The CDR3 protein is CASSPLTGTSGISTDTQYF. For the CDR3, the DNA is TGTGCCAGCAGCCCCTTAACCGGGACTAGCGGGATAAGCACAGATACGCAGTATTTT. This sequence joins TRBV28 and TRBJ2-3, with 13 bases lining up with TRBD2. Trimming at V came to 6 bases and at J to 0 bases, leaving 12 bases not matched to a gene. Germline V gives CDR1 MDHEN, CDR2 SYDVKM. CDR3 size: 19 residues.

The V call is TRBV12-3 or TRBV12-4, the J call TRBJ2-1; D call uncertain. CDR3 length: 13 amino acids. V lost 1 base, J lost 8 bases, and 9 bases lay in between. CDR3 region: CASSLDSGHEQFF. The DNA of the CDR3 is TGTGCCAGCAGTTTAGATAGTGGCCATGAGCAGTTCTTC.

This clonotype was counted ten times or more. The J gene is TRBJ2-2, the V gene TRBV6-1; TRBD1 matches 10 bases. V lost 11 bases, J lost 0 bases, and 9 bases stayed unmatched. The CDR3 is 16 amino acids. From germline, CDR1 is MNHNS and CDR2 SASEGT. As DNA, the CDR3 is TGTGCCGTCCTCCCCGGGACAGGGGCGAACACCGGGGAGCTGTTTTTT. Translating it yields CAVLPGTGANTGELFF.

The V and J genes are TRBV20-1 and TRBJ2-5; 11 bases agree with TRBD2. The CDR3 has 13 amino acids. V was pared by 7 bases and J by 4 bases, with 5 bases of the junction left unmatched. Germline V gene data show CDR1 as DFQATT and CDR2 as SNEGSKA (reference sequence). The CDR3 DNA reads as TGCAGTGGGCGGCTAGCGGGAGGAGAGACCCAGTACTTC. Encoded protein: CSGRLAGGETQYF.

The CDR3 sequence is CASSFGRVGAETQYF. Here the CDR3 DNA reads TGTGCCAGCAGTTTCGGCAGGGTGGGGGCAGAGACCCAGTACTTC. The J gene is TRBJ2-5, the V gene TRBV12-3 or TRBV12-4, with D maybe TRBD1 (6 bases). The CDR3 length is 15 residues. V gave up 3 bases and J gave up 4 bases, with 15 bases separating them.

Ten or more counts support this clonotype. The V call is TRBV29-1, the J call TRBJ2-3; D not resolved. CDR1 and CDR2 from the germline V gene are SQVTM and ANQGSEA. The CDR3 runs 12 residues. V lost 2 bases, J lost 2 bases, and 5 bases lay in between. The DNA of the CDR3 is TGCAGCGTTGAAACGGCCACAGATACGCAGTATTTT. Translating gives CSVETATDTQYF.

This clonotype has a handful of counts. V usage is TRBV20-1 and J usage is TRBJ2-1; 9 positions agree with TRBD1. The J segment lost 6 bases and the V segment lost 8 bases, leaving 5 bases of the junction unmatched. The CDR3 runs 12 residues. From germline, CDR1 is DFQATT and CDR2 SNEGSKA (reference sequence). The CDR3 is CSLGQGLNEQFF. The DNA for the CDR3 is TGCAGTCTGGGACAGGGTCTCAATGAGCAGTTCTTC.

The V and J genes are TRBV20-1 and TRBJ1-5; no clear D gene. The V gene lost 6 bases and the J gene lost 8 bases, with 17 bases spanning the gap. CDR1 DFQATT and CDR2 SNEGSKA come from the germline V gene (reference sequence). The CDR3 spans 13 residues. The CDR3 sequence is CSAPDPVLEPQHF. The CDR3 DNA reads as TGCAGTGCACCCGACCCGGTTTTGGAGCCCCAGCATTTT.

This clonotype occurred a few times. The chain links TRBV18 to TRBJ2-1; 10 bases map to TRBD2. V shed 5 bases and J 2 bases; nucleotides not matched to a gene: 9. The length of the CDR3 is 17 residues. Per germline, CDR1 KGHSH and CDR2 LQKENI. Written as DNA, the CDR3 is TGTGCCAGCTCAGAGAGCGGGAGGGCCTTTACCTACAATGAGCAGTTCTTC. This gives the protein CASSESGRAFTYNEQFF.

About this clonotype: The junction and the germline gene differ at one end; a read error may be behind it. The rearrangement joins TRBV20-1 to TRBJ2-3; TRBD2 aligns across 9 bases. CDR3 length equals 16 residues. CDR1 DFQATT and CDR2 SNEGSKA come from the germline V gene (reference sequence). CDR3 nucleotide sequence: TGCTGTGCTAGAGAGGCGGGAGGGCCGGCTGTGGATACGCAGTATTTT. Translated, it gives CCAREAGGPAVDTQYF.

This chain uses TRBV7-6 with TRBJ2-3; TRBD1 matches 7 bases. Germline CDR1 SGHVS, CDR2 FNYEAQ. The V gene end was trimmed by 4 bases and the J gene end by 2 bases; junction bases not matched to a gene: 12. The CDR3 is 17 amino acids. CDR3 sequence (DNA): TGTGCCAGCAGCTATCCGCGGACAGGACGAGCCACAGATACGCAGTATTTT. Translating it yields CASSYPRTGRATDTQYF.

This clonotype was seen a handful of times. The chain carries TRBV5-1 and TRBJ1-4; 11 bases fit TRBD1. Germline CDR1 and CDR2: SGHRS and YFSETQ. Unmatched junction bases numbered 7, after V lost 4 bases and J lost 11 bases. This CDR3 contains 14 residues. The CDR3 loop is CASSQGQGADKLFF. The CDR3 DNA reads as TGCGCCAGCAGCCAAGGACAGGGGGCGGACAAACTGTTTTTT.

The chain employs TRBV20-1 and TRBJ2-7, with no clear D. The CDR3 spans 13 residues. Germline V gives CDR1 DFQATT, CDR2 SNEGSKA (reference sequence). Trimming took off 2 bases at V and 1 base at J, with 9 bases between the two ends. The CDR3 region is CSARMINSYEQYF. The CDR3 DNA reads as TGCAGTGCTAGAATGATTAATTCCTACGAGCAGTACTTC.